This T cell receptor beta chain was recovered during a study of blood T cell repertoires in COVID-19. Study-level information: The samples span acute and convalescent COVID-19 from the United States, Italy and Spain. PBMCs, B-cell-depleted T cells, or T cells were the source of the cDNA or gDNA that made up the material.

Only a few counts were recorded for this clone. In the study's own analysis: Using reference gene primer amplification, nucleated cell counts were estimated. Using immunoSEQ multiplex PCR, the repertoire was profiled, and TCRdb retains in-frame clones only, with some absent. V, J and clone size reflect that table, while D and trimming were determined from the DNA. The table lists hundreds of thousands of clones, about 90% of them singletons. Per the germline V gene, CDR1 is SNHLY and CDR2 is FYNNEI. The CDR3 spans 15 residues. V trimming: 7 bases; J trimming: 5 bases; junction bases outside the gene matches: 10.

The chain carries TRBV2 and TRBJ1-5; 8 positions match TRBD1. The sequence was collected from a woman in her late teens or twenties who had recovered from COVID-19. Material for sequencing was peripheral blood. This CDR3 reads CASTGDRNRDQPQHF. The CDR3 DNA reads TGTGCCAGCACCGGGGACAGGAATAGGGATCAGCCCCAGCATTTT.